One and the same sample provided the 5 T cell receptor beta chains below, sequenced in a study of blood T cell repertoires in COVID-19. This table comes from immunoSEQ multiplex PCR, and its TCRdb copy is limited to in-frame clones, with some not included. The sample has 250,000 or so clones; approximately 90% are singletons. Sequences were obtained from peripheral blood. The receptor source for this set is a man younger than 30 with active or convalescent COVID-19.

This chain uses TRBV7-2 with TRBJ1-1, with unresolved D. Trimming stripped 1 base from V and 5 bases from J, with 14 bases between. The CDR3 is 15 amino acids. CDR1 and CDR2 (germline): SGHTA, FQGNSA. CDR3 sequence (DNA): TGTGCCAGCAGCTTAGATGGGGAGGTCTGGACTGAAGCTTTCTTT. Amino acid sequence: CASSLDGEVWTEAFF.

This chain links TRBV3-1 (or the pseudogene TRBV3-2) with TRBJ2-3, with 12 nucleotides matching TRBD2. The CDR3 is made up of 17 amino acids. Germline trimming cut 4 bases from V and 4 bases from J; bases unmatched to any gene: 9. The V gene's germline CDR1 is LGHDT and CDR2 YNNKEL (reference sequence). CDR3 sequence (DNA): TGTGCCAGCAGCCGGCAACCGACTAGCGGGAGATCAGATACGCAGTATTTT. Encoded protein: CASSRQPTSGRSDTQYF.

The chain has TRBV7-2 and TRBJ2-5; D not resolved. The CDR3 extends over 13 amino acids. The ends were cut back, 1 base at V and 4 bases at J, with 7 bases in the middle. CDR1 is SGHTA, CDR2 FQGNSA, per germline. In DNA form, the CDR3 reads TGTGCCAGCAGCTTAGTTTATTCAGAGACCCAGTACTTC. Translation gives CASSLVYSETQYF.

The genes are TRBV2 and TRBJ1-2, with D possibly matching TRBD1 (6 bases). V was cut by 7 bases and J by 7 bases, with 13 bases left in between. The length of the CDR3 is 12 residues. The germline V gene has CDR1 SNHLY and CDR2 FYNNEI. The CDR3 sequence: CASTVGGAGYTF. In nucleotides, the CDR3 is TGTGCCAGCACTGTTGGGGGGGCTGGCTACACCTTC.

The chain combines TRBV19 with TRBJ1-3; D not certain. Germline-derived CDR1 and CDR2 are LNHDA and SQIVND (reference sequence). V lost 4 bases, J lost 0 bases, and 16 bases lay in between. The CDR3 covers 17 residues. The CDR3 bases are TGTGCCAGTAGTACCACAGCCGTCCTCTTCTCTGGAAACACCATATATTTT. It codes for CASSTTAVLFSGNTIYF.